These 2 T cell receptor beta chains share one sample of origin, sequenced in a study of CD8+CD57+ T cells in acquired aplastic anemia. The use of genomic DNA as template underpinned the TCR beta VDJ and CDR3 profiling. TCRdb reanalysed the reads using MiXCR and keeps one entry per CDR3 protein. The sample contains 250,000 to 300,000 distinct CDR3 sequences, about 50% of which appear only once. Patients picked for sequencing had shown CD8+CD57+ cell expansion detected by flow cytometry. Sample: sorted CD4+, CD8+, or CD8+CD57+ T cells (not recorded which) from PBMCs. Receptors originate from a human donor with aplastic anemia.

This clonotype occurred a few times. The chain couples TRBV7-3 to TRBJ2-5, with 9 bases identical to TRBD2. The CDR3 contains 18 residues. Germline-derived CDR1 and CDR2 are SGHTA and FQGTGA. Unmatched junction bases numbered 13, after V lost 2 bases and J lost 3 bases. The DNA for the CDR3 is TGTGCCAGCAGCTTACCCCGCGGGCCCAGCGGGGGGAAAGAGACCCAGTACTTC. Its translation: CASSLPRGPSGGKETQYF.

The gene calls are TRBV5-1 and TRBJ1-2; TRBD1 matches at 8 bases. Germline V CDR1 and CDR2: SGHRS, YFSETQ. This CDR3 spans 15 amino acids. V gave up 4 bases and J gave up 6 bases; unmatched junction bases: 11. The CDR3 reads CASSAIQGERNGYTF. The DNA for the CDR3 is TGCGCCAGCAGCGCTATACAGGGGGAGAGGAATGGCTACACCTTC.